This TCR beta chain was observed in a study of blood T cell repertoires in COVID-19. The CDR3 runs to 13 residues. V dropped 4 bases and J dropped 7 bases, with 10 bases sitting between them. Germline CDR1 SNHLY, CDR2 FYNNEI. Authors' analysis steps: Nucleated cell number was recorded as an estimate derived from reference gene primer amplification. Generated by immunoSEQ multiplex PCR, the TCRdb table keeps only in-frame clones and is missing some. V, J and clone size reflect that table, while D and trimming were determined from the DNA. The table lists about 260,000 clones, approximately 80% of them singletons.

The sample consisted of peripheral blood. This sequence was found in a woman aged 80 or over with acute or convalescent COVID-19. The rearrangement joins TRBV2 to TRBJ2-2; D gene uncertain. The CDR3 region is CASSVIVGGELFF. The CDR3 nucleotides read TGTGCCAGCAGTGTAATAGTTGGCGGGGAGCTGTTTTTT. Looking up the rest from reference TRBV2 and TRBJ2-2 gives the full variable domain: EPEVTQTPSHQVTQMGQEVILRCVPISNHLYFYWYRQILGQKVEFLVSFYNNEISEKSEIFDDQFSVERPDGSNFTLKIRSTKLEDSAMYFCASSVIVGGELFFGEGSRLTVL.